Listed below are T cell receptor beta chains from one sample, sequenced in a study of T cells in localized non-small cell lung cancer. The data were produced by immunoSEQ multiplex PCR, yet TCRdb's version contains in-frame clones alone and is incomplete. The repertoire includes approximately 35,000 clones, approximately 89% of them detected once, and approximately 12% sits in the top ten. The specimen comprised peripheral blood mononuclear cells, sampled before any cancer treatment. The receptors originated from a female donor over 55 with stage II lung adenocarcinoma. Each CDR3 is given with its conserved first and last residue.

j_gene: TRBJ2-3; v_gene: TRBV21-1; CDR3aa: CASSIQGQGTSDTQYF
j_gene: TRBJ1-2; v_gene: TRBV25-1; CDR3aa: CASSDRNTGSDGYTF
j_gene: TRBJ1-2; v_gene: TRBV27; CDR3aa: CASSLQGANYGYTF
j_gene: TRBJ2-1; v_gene: TRBV2; CDR3aa: CASSRDGYNEQFF
j_gene: TRBJ2-2; v_gene: TRBV28; CDR3aa: CASSLRQVSTGELFF
j_gene: TRBJ2-2; v_gene: TRBV27; CDR3aa: CASSSTSGRGTGELFF
j_gene: TRBJ2-1; v_gene: TRBV6-4; CDR3aa: CASSDSPREQWEQFF
j_gene: TRBJ2-7; v_gene: TRBV10-2; CDR3aa: CASSESYEQYF
j_gene: TRBJ2-5; v_gene: TRBV5-1; CDR3aa: CASSTRTPREETQYF
j_gene: TRBJ1-5; v_gene: TRBV7-9; CDR3aa: CASSPQGAGNQPQHF
j_gene: TRBJ2-1; v_gene: TRBV13; CDR3aa: CASSRGRDTYNEQFF
j_gene: TRBJ1-2; v_gene: TRBV28; CDR3aa: CASSLDRGRRYGYTF
j_gene: TRBJ2-7; v_gene: TRBV27; CDR3aa: CASSLPLPGRPPYEQYF
j_gene: TRBJ2-3; v_gene: TRBV30; CDR3aa: CAWSVPSTDTQYF
j_gene: TRBJ1-5; v_gene: TRBV6-6; CDR3aa: CASSRDSNQPQHF
j_gene: TRBJ2-2; v_gene: TRBV4-3; CDR3aa: CASTPRSTLAGGVTGELFF
j_gene: TRBJ2-3; v_gene: TRBV13; CDR3aa: CASSQDLSRQVVTDTQYF
j_gene: TRBJ2-3; v_gene: TRBV29-1; CDR3aa: CSVELGTDTQYF
j_gene: TRBJ2-2; v_gene: TRBV5-4; CDR3aa: CASSLEPRNTGELFF
j_gene: TRBJ1-5; v_gene: TRBV27; CDR3aa: CASSFSAGGVSNQPQHF
j_gene: TRBJ2-5; v_gene: TRBV5-6; CDR3aa: CASSFDRDGQETQYF
j_gene: TRBJ1-2; v_gene: TRBV18; CDR3aa: CASSPPGANYGYTF
j_gene: TRBJ1-2; v_gene: TRBV11-2; CDR3aa: CASSLDPSQPYGYTF
j_gene: TRBJ2-1; v_gene: TRBV28; CDR3aa: CASSSNSYNEQFF